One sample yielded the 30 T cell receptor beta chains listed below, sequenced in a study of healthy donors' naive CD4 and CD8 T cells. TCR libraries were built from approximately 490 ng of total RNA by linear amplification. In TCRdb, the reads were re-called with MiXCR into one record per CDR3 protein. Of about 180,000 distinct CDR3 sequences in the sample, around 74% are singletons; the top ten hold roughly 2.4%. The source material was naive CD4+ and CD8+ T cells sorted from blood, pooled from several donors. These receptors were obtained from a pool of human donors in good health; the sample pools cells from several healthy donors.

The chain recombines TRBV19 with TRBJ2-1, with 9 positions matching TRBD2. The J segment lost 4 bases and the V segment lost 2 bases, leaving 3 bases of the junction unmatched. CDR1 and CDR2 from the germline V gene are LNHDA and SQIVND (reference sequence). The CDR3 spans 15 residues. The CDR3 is CASSISSGGYNEQFF. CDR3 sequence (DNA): TGTGCCAGTAGTATATCCAGCGGGGGGTACAATGAGCAGTTCTTC.

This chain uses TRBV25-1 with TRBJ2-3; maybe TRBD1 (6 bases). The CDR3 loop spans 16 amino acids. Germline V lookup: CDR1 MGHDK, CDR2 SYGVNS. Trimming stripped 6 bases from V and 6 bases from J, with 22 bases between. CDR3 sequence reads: CASSQAGTWAVDTQYF. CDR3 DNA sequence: TGTGCCAGCAGCCAGGCCGGGACATGGGCGGTGGATACGCAGTATTTT.

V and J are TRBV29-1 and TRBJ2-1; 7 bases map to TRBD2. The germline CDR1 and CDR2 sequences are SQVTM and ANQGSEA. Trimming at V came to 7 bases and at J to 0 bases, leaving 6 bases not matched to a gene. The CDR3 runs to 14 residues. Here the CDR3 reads CSAGGRGSYNEQFF. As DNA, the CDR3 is TGCAGCGCCGGCGGGAGAGGCTCCTACAATGAGCAGTTCTTC.

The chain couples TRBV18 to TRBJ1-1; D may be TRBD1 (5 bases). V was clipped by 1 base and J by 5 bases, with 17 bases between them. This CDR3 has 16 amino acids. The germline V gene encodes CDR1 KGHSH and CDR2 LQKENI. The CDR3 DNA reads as TGTGCCAGCTCACCACGGTTGGGGGACGAGAGGACTGAAGCTTTCTTT. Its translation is CASSPRLGDERTEAFF.

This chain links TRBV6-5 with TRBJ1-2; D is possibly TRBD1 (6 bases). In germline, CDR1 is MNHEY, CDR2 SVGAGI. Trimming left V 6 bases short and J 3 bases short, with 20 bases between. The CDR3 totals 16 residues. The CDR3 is CASSSYPPGADYGYTF. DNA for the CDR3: TGTGCCAGCAGCTCGTACCCTCCAGGGGCTGACTATGGCTACACCTTC.

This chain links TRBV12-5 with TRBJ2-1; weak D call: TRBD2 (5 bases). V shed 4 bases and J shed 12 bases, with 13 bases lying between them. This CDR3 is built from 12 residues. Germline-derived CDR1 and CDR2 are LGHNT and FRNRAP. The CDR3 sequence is CASGWENRGQFF. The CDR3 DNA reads TGTGCTAGTGGTTGGGAGAACCGCGGGCAGTTCTTC.

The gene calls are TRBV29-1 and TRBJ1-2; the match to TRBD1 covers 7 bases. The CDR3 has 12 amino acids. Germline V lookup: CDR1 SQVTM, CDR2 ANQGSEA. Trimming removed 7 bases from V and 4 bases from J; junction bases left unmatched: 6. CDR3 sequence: CSARQGSYGYTF. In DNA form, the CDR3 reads TGCAGCGCTAGACAGGGCTCCTATGGCTACACCTTC.

The DNA of the CDR3 is TGCAGCGGGGTGACAGGGTTGTACGAGCAGTACTTC. Its protein is CSGVTGLYEQYF. The V call is TRBV29-1, the J call TRBJ2-7, with 7 bases fitting TRBD1. J gave up 4 bases and V 7 bases, and 7 bases lay outside the gene matches. The CDR3 is made up of 12 amino acids. Germline V gives CDR1 SQVTM, CDR2 ANQGSEA.

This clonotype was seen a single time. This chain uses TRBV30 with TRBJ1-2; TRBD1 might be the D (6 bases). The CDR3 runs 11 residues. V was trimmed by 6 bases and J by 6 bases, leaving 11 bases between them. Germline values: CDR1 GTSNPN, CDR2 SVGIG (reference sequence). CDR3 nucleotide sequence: TGTGCCTGCCCGCAGGGGAATGGCTACACCTTC. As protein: CACPQGNGYTF.

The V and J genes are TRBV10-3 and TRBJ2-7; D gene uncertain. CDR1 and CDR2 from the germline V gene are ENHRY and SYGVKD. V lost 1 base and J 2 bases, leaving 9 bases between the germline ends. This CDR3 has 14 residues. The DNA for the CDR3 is TGTGCCATCAGTGAGTTACCGGCGGCCTACGAGCAGTACTTC. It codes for CAISELPAAYEQYF.

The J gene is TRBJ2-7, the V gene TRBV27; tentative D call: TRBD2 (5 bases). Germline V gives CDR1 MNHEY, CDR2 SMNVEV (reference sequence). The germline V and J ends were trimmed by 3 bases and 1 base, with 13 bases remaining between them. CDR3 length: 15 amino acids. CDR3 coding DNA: TGTGCCAGCAGTTTTGGTCCCGGCGGGTCCTACGAGCAGTACTTC. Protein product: CASSFGPGGSYEQYF.

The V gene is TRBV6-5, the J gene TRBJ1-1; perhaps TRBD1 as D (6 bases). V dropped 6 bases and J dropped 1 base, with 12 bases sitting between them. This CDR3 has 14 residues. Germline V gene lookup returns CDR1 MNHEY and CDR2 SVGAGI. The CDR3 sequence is CASRTGIANTEAFF. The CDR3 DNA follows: TGTGCCAGCAGAACAGGGATCGCGAACACTGAAGCTTTCTTT.

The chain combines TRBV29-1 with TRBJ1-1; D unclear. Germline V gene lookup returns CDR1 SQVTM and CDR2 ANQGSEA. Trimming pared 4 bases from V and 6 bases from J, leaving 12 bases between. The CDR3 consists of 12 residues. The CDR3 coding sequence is TGCAGCGTTGTTCTGGCGAGGGCTGAAGCTTTCTTT. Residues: CSVVLARAEAFF.

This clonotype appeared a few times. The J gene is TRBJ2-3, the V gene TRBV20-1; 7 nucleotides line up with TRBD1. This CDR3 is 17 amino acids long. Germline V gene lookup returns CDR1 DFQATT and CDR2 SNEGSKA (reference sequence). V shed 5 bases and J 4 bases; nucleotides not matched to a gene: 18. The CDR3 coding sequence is TGCAGTGCTCCATTAGGGGGCCCAACCGTGGTGGCAGATACGCAGTATTTT. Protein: CSAPLGGPTVVADTQYF.

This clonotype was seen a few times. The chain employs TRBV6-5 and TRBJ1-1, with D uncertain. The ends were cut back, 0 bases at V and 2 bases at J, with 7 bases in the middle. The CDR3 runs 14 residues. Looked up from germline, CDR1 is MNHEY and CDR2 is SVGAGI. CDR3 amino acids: CASSYSSENTEAFF. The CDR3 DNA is TGTGCCAGCAGTTACTCGAGTGAAAACACTGAAGCTTTCTTT.

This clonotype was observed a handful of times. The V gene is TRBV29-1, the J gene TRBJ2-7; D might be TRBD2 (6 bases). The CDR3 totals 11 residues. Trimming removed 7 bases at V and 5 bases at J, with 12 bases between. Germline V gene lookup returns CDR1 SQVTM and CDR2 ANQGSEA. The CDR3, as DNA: TGCAGCGCGCGGGGCCTCGACGAGCAGTACTTC. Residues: CSARGLDEQYF.

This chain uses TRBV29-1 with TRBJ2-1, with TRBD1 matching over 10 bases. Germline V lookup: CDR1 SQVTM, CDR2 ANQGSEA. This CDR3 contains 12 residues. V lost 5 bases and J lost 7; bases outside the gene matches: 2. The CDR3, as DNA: TGCAGCGTTCGGACAGGGGGGAATGAGCAGTTCTTC. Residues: CSVRTGGNEQFF.

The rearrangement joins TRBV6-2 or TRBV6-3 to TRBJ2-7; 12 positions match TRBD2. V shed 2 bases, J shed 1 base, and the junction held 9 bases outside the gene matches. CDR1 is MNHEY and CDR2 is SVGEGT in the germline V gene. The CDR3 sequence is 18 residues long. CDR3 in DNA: TGTGCCAGCAGTTACGGGCGACTAGCGGGAGACCCTTCCTACGAGCAGTACTTC. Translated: CASSYGRLAGDPSYEQYF.

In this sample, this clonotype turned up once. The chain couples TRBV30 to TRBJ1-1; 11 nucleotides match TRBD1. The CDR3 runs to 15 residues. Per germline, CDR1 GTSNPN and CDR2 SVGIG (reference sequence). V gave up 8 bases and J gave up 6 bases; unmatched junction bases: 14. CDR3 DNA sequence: TGTGCCAGTAGGAGGGACAGGGGGTATGGACCTGAAGCTTTCTTT. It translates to CASRRDRGYGPEAFF. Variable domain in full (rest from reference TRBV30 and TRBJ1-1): SQTIHQWPATLVQPVGSPLSLECTVEGTSNPNLYWYRQAAGRGLQLLFYSVGIGQISSEVPQNLSASRPQDRQFILSSKKLLLSDSGFYLCASRRDRGYGPEAFFGQGTRLTVV.

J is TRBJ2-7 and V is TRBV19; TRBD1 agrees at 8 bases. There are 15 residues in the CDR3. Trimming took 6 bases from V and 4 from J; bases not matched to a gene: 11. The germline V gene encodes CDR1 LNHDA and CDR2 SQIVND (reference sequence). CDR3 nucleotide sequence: TGTGCCAGTAGGAGGTACTGGACAGGGATTTACGAGCAGTACTTC. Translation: CASRRYWTGIYEQYF. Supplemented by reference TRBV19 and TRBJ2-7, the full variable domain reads DGGITQSPKYLFRKEGQNVTLSCEQNLNHDAMYWYRQDPGQGLRLIYYSQIVNDFQKGDIAEGYSVSREKKESFPLTVTSAQKNPTAFYLCASRRYWTGIYEQYFGPGTRLTVT.

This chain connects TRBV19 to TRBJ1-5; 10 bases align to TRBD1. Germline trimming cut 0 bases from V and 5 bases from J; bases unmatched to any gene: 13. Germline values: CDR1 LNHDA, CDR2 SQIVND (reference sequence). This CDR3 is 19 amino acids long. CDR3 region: CASSIDLLRGQGRYQPQHF. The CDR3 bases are TGTGCCAGTAGTATAGATCTATTGAGGGGACAGGGGAGATATCAGCCCCAGCATTTT.

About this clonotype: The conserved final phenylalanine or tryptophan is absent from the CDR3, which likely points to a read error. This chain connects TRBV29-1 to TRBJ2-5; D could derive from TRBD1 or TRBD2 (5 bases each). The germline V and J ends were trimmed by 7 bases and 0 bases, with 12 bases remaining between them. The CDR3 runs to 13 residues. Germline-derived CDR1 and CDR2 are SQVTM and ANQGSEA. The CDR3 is CSGGRQDQETQYY. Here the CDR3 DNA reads TGCAGCGGGGGACGGCAAGACCAAGAGACCCAGTACTAC.

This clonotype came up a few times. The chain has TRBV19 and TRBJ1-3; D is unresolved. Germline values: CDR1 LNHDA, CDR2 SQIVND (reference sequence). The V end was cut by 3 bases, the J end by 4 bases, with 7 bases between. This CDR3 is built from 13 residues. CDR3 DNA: TGTGCCAGTAGTATCGACCGGGGAAACACCATATATTTT. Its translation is CASSIDRGNTIYF. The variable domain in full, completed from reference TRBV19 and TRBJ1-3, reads DGGITQSPKYLFRKEGQNVTLSCEQNLNHDAMYWYRQDPGQGLRLIYYSQIVNDFQKGDIAEGYSVSREKKESFPLTVTSAQKNPTAFYLCASSIDRGNTIYFGEGSWLTVV.

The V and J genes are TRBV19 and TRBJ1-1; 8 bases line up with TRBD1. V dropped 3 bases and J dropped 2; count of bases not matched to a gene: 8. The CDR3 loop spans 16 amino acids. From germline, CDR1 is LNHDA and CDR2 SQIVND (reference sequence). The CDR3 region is CASSIVDRVFNTEAFF. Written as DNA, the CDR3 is TGTGCCAGTAGTATCGTGGACAGGGTTTTCAACACTGAAGCTTTCTTT.

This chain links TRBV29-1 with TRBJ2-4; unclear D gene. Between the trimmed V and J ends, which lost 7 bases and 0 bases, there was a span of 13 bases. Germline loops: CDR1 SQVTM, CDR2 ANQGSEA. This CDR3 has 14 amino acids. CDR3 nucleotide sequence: TGCAGCGCCCAAGGTCGGGTAGCCAAAAACATTCAGTACTTC. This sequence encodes CSAQGRVAKNIQYF.

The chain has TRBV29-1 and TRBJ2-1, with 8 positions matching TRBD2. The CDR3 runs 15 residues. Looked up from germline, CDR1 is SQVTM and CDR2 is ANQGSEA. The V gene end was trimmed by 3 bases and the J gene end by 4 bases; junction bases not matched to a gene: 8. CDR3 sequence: CSVDSLAEKYNEQFF. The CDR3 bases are TGCAGCGTTGATTCACTAGCGGAAAAATACAATGAGCAGTTCTTC.

The CDR3 DNA sequence: TGTGCCACCAGCCCCGCCCCTGCGGGAGCCCCCGAGACCCAGTACTTC. Protein product: CATSPAPAGAPETQYF. The chain recombines TRBV15 with TRBJ2-5; 7 bases are a match to TRBD2. V dropped 5 bases and J dropped 5; count of bases not matched to a gene: 14. Germline values: CDR1 LNHNV, CDR2 YYDKDF (reference sequence). The CDR3 is made up of 16 amino acids.

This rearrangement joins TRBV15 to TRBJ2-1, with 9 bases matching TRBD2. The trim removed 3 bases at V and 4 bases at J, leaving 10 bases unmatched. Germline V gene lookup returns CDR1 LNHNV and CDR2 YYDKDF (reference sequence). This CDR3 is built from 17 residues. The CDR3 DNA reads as TGTGCCACCAGCAGGAATCCAGCGGGAGGCCATTACAATGAGCAGTTCTTC. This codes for CATSRNPAGGHYNEQFF.

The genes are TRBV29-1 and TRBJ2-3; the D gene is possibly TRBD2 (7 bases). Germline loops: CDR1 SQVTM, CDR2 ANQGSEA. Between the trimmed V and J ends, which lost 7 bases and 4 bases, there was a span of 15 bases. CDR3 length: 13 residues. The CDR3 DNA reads TGCAGCGCCTTGGGCGGGGGCGCAGATACGCAGTATTTT. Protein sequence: CSALGGGADTQYF.

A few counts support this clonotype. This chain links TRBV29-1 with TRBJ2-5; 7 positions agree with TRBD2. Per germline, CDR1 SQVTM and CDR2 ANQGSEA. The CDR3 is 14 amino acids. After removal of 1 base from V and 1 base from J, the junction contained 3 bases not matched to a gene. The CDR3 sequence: CSVEARLAQETQYF. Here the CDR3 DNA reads TGCAGCGTTGAAGCTCGACTAGCCCAAGAGACCCAGTACTTC. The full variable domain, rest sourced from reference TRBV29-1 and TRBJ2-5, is SAVISQKPSRDICQRGTSLTIQCQVDSQVTMMFWYRQQPGQSLTLIATANQGSEATYESGFVIDKFPISRPNLTFSTLTVSNMSPEDSSIYLCSVEARLAQETQYFGPGTRLLVL.